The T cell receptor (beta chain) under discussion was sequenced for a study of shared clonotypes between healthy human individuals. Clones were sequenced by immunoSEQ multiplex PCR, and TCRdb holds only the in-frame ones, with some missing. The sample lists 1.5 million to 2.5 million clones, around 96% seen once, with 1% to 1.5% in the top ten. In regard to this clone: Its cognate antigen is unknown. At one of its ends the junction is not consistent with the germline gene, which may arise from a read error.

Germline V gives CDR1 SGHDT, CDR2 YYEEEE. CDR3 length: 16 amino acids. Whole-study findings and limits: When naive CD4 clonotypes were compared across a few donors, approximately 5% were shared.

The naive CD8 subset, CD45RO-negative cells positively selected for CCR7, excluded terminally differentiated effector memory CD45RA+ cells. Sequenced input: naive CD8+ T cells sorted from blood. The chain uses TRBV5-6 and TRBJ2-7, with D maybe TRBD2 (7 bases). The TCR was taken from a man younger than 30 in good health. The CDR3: CARSSAAEGGVREQYF. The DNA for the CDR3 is TGTGCCCGCAGCTCGGCGGCAGAGGGGGGGGTAAGAGAGCAGTACTTC.